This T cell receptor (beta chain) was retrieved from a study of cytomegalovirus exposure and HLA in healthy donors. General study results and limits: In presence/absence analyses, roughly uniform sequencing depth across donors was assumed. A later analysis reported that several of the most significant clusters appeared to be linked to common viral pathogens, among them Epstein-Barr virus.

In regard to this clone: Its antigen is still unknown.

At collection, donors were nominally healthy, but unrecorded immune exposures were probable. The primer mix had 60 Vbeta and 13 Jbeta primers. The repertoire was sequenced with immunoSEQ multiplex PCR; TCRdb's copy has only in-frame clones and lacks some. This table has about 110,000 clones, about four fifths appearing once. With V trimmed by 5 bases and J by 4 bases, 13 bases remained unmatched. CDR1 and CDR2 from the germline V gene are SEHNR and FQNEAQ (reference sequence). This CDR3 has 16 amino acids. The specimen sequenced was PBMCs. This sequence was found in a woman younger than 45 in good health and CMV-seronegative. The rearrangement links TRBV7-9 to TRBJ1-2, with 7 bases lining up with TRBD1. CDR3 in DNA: TGTGCCAGCAGCCCCCCCGGACAGGTTCCGGGCTATGGCTACACCTTC. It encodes CASSPPGQVPGYGYTF.